This T cell receptor beta chain was obtained from a study of PD-1 blockade in classical Hodgkin lymphoma (dated by TCRdb to 2020 to 2022). About the full investigation: To define a peripheral blood immune signature of response to PD-1 blockade in classical Hodgkin lymphoma, the study combined TCR beta sequencing with CyTOF. Overall study outcomes, separate from this receptor: Baseline TCR diversity was reported to be lower in newly diagnosed patients than in healthy donors, and even lower in relapsed/refractory patients. The study covered only a single clinical trial cohort, and the causes of the repertoire differences, possibly disease activity or prior therapy, were still not defined.

Notes on this clone: Its antigen specificity is not known. Per-base qualities were not stored, and no clone one base away is much larger.

The time point label on this specimen signifies: newly diagnosed, previously untreated cHL patient sample. PBMCs from patients with newly diagnosed, previously untreated classical Hodgkin lymphoma were sequenced as a comparison group for the relapsed/refractory trial patients. Peripheral blood was collected in 8 mL Vacutainer Cell Preparation Tubes, from which PBMCs were isolated by centrifugation and then cryopreserved. Genomic DNA was extracted with the Qiagen DNeasy kit from unsorted PBMCs and from negatively selected CD4+ and CD8+ fractions. TCR beta CDR3 regions were subjected to amplification by immunoSEQ multiplex PCR with primers that anneal to V and J segments. A synthetic immune receptor repertoire was used to minimize amplification bias, and remaining bias was computationally removed after sequencing. Concerning the study's data processing: Custom Python scripts were used to quantify repertoire diversity as the Shannon entropy index. The unsorted, CD4+ and CD8+ repertoires were each analyzed separately, with the exception of combined analyses, where CD4+ and CD8+ sequences were merged in silico. TCRdb provides this immuneACCESS table in a form limited to in-frame rearrangements. Some clones are lacking; in checked studies, under half of them reflect an unresolved V gene, and why the rest are absent is not known. V and J calls and clone size are those listed in that table; D and trimming were worked out from the DNA. The sample table contains roughly 70,000 clones; only one count was recorded for roughly 92% of them. The ten largest clones add up to roughly 2.6% of the sample.

The receptor was derived from a human donor with classical Hodgkin lymphoma. The sequenced material came from peripheral blood mononuclear cells (PBMCs).

The nucleotide sequence reads as follows: TGTGCCAGCAGCTTGGCCTCTTGGCGGGGGACGGGTGAGCAGTACTTC. The encoded protein is CASSLASWRGTGEQYF. The rearrangement joined TRBV5-4 to TRBJ2-7; TRBD2 lines up with 7 middle nucleotides. CDR1 and CDR2 were assigned from the germline V gene (reference sequence) as SGHNT and YYREEE. After removal of 0 bases from V and 7 bases from J, the junction retains 13 bases not matched to a gene. Reading from cysteine to phenylalanine, the CDR3 counts 16 amino acids. Of all the DNA, just the CDR3 is kept, 48 bases in frame from base 1.